Ten or more counts support the clone carrying this T cell receptor beta chain. For Graves' hyperthyroidism to be stable, ophthalmopathy could not progress within 18 months. Amplification yielded TCR beta CDR3 regions, with RNA transcripts as the source. Initially, a first-round RT-PCR of the TCR CDR3 employed the HTBI primer set. TCRdb re-analysed the multiplex PCR reads in MiXCR, keeping a single row per CDR3 protein. The sample yields under 400,000 distinct CDR3 sequences, around a sixth seen once. These data originate in a study of T cells in Graves' hyperthyroidism and ophthalmopathy. Sequenced sample: blood. This clonotype was obtained from a woman in her fifties or sixties with Graves' hyperthyroidism.

CDR3 sequence: CSAKLYYVAYEQYF. The CDR3, as DNA: TGCAGTGCTAAACTCTACTACGTGGCCTACGAGCAGTACTTC. V usage is TRBV20-1 and J usage is TRBJ2-7; no reliable D call. The CDR3 is 14 residues long. V was shortened by 4 bases and J by 2 bases, with 15 bases between the two germline ends. The germline V gene encodes CDR1 DFQATT and CDR2 SNEGSKA (reference sequence).